This section outlines one T cell receptor (beta chain) sequence together with its context. Its antigen is not identified. From the RT-PCR reads, TCRdb called clonotypes with MiXCR, one entry per CDR3 protein. Of over 750,000 distinct CDR3 sequences in the sample, 21% are singletons; the top ten hold around 9.6%. This sample is drawn from a study of response to subunit inactivated influenza vaccine. Study-level points and caveats: Authors suggested seasonal influenza vaccinations each recruit few new T cells.

J was trimmed by 6 bases and V by 1 base; bases with no gene match: 7. The CDR3 totals 17 residues. Germline-derived CDR1 and CDR2 are LNHDA and SQIVND (reference sequence). Sequenced here: PBMCs from blood, sampled about 5 days after vaccination. This clonotype was sampled from a man in his fifties or sixties who received an inactivated influenza vaccine. V usage is TRBV19 and J usage is TRBJ2-1; 12 bases map to TRBD2. For the CDR3, the DNA is TGTGCCAGTAGTATAGGAGGACTAGCGGGGAGATTCAATGAGCAGTTCTTC. Its protein is CASSIGGLAGRFNEQFF.